This T cell receptor (beta chain) was retrieved from a study of blood T cell repertoires in COVID-19. Overall study: Both acute and convalescent COVID-19 samples were obtained from the United States, Italy and Spain. T cells, B-cell-depleted T cells, or PBMCs provided the cDNA or gDNA that served as material.

In the original workflow: How many nucleated cells were present was estimated from reference gene primer amplification. TCRdb keeps only in-frame clones here, not all; method: immunoSEQ multiplex PCR. The V and J calls and clone size were taken over from that table, and D and trimming were inferred from the DNA. The sample carries about 97,000 clones, almost 85% recorded once. The V gene's germline CDR1 is SGHVS and CDR2 FQNEAQ. Trimming cost V 2 bases and J 2 bases; bases outside gene matches: 9. The CDR3 is 16 residues long. The sequence was collected from a man in his sixties or seventies with acute or convalescent COVID-19. The chain recombines TRBV7-8 with TRBJ2-7; TRBD1 matches 7 bases. Sequencing was done on a sample of peripheral blood. CDR3 residues: CASSLIFGQVAYEQYF. CDR3 coding DNA: TGTGCCAGCAGCTTAATTTTTGGACAGGTTGCCTACGAGCAGTACTTC. Complete variable domain (other parts from reference TRBV7-8 and TRBJ2-7): GAGVSQSPRYKVAKRGQDVALRCDPISGHVSLFWYQQALGQGPEFLTYFQNEAQLDKSGLPSDRFFAERPEGSVSTLKIQRTQQEDSAVYLCASSLIFGQVAYEQYFGPGTRLTVT.